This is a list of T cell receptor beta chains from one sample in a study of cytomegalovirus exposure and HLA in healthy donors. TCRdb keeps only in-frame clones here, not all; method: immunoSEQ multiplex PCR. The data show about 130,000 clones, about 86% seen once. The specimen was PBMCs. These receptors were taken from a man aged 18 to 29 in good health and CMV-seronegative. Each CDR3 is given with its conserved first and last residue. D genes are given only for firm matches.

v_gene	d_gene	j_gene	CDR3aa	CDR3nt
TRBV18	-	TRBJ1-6	CASSPRQPDYSPLHF	TGTGCCAGCTCACCAAGACAGCCAGATTATTCACCCCTCCACTTT
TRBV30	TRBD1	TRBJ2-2	CAWSRGQGNTGELFF	TGTGCCTGGAGTAGAGGACAGGGGAACACCGGGGAGCTGTTTTTT
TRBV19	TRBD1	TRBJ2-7	CASSSTGQTYEQYF	TGTGCCAGTAGTTCAACGGGACAGACCTACGAGCAGTACTTC
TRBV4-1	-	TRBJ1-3	CASSQDGGQLINSGNTIYF	TGCGCCAGCAGCCAAGACGGCGGACAGTTGATCAACTCTGGAAACACCATATATTTT
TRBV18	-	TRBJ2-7	CASSKTTGQYF	TGTGCCAGCTCCAAGACCACGGGACAGTACTTC
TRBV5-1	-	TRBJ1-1	CASSPGGQPEVEAFF	TGCGCCAGCAGCCCCGGAGGACAGCCTGAAGTTGAAGCTTTCTTT
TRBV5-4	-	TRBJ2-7	CASSQLGGLEYEQYF	TGTGCCAGCAGCCAACTAGGGGGTCTAGAATACGAGCAGTACTTC
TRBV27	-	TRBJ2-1	CASSLSVGDIYNEQFF	TGTGCCAGCAGTTTATCGGTGGGGGACATCTACAATGAGCAGTTCTTC
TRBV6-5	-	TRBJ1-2	CASSSAGAPYGYTF	TGTGCCAGCAGTTCCGCCGGAGCACCCTATGGCTACACCTTC
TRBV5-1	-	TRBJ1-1	CASSLDRRGDTEAFF	TGCGCCAGCAGCTTGGATCGCCGCGGGGACACTGAAGCTTTCTTT